This TCR beta chain is from a study of cytomegalovirus exposure and HLA in healthy donors (dated by TCRdb to about 2017). For the wider study: According to an earlier analysis of several hundred of the donors, about 179 million T cells yielded 117 million unique TCR beta sequences and approximately 280 Gb of sequence data. An early release covering roughly 580 HLA-typed donors comprised about 300 gigabases of sequencing data and tens of millions of unique TCR sequences. Of the roughly 400 genotyped donors, over 65% fell in the genetic ancestry cluster associated with self-reported Caucasian donors. The aim of the study was to test whether cataloging public T cell receptors could identify signatures of past pathogen exposure. The study profiled the T cell repertoires of hundreds of subjects by immunosequencing and related them to cytomegalovirus serostatus. Along with the roughly 670-subject first cohort, a separate validation cohort of over 90 different subjects was used. To predict cytomegalovirus infection status, the study combined high-throughput TCR immunosequencing, statistical association of individual TCRs with disease status, and machine learning. A later analysis re-examined previously published TCR beta repertoires from more than 600 donors and added high-resolution HLA genotyping to investigate patterns of TCR occurrence. Rather than using new phenotypic data, the later analysis identified candidate immune exposures from TCR beta sequences and from how often those sequences occurred across donors. An earlier analysis of 450 to 750 of the donors used high-throughput TCR beta sequencing to judge whether each TCR beta V gene segment behaved as functional or pseudogenic. Alongside the repertoire data, information on donor age, sex, ethnicity and CMV serostatus was compiled. Genome-wide SNP genotypes for about three fifths of the roughly 700 donors were used in a later genetic analysis, which treated that subset as a discovery cohort. Every discovery cohort repertoire had been produced on one sequencing platform. HLA typing covered class I and class II loci at four-digit resolution. Typing coverage varied by locus: about 620-630 donors for A, B, C, DRB1 and DQB1; more than 500 for DQA1; around 570 for DPA1; roughly 470 for DPB1. About five DR-DQ haplotypes were treated as single units for association and clustering because of strong linkage in the cohort. Among 300 to 500 genotyped donors of the cohort, an average of around 250,000 unique TCR beta nucleotide sequences was sequenced per donor, of which about 18% were non-productive. The paper's findings and limits, for the study overall: A later genetic analysis associated a missense DCLRE1C variant with V-gene and J-gene trimming of TCR beta chains, and an independent cohort replicated the association. A later analysis found that most CMV-associated TCR beta chains appeared HLA-restricted, with HLA associations seemingly driven largely by CMV exposure. For the cohort, immune exposure information was limited to CMV serostatus. Cytomegalovirus status was reported to be diagnosed by the classifier with high specificity and sensitivity in both the original and validation cohorts. Broadly in line with IMGT annotations, most TCR beta V segments showed up in productive rearrangements about 87% or about 30% of the time in an earlier analysis of around 600 of the donors. It was suggested by the authors that the approach could potentially be generalized to other disease states and immunological phenotypes. Assigning TCR associations to individual alleles was difficult when HLA alleles, especially DR and DQ, strongly co-occurred. In the study, approximately 150 TCR beta chains were listed as associated with cytomegalovirus. Correlated functional status among segregating V segments might reflect linkage disequilibrium, but an unknown experimental factor could not be ruled out. This cohort had only TCR beta chains sequenced, and the lack of alpha or paired-chain data limited which features could be detected. A group of highly shared sequence variants was considered likely to be a technical artifact of the sequencing pipeline. A later analysis found that HLA-associated TCR beta chains were more clonally expanded and had lower generation probabilities than equally common non-associated chains. Because HLA typing was unavailable for some donors at each locus, only the typed subset was used in association tests. A later analysis associated about 18,000 TCR beta sequences with specific HLA alleles at a false discovery rate of 0.05. According to a later analysis, TCR association rates differed among HLA loci, with DRB1 alleles showing the most associated TCRs and HLA-C alleles showing the fewest. Several of the top co-occurrence clusters appeared to be linked to parvovirus B19, influenza, CMV and Epstein-Barr virus, according to a later analysis. A few of the identified cytomegalovirus-associated TCR beta chains were confirmed in vitro to be specific for cytomegalovirus antigens. Roughly uniform sequencing depth across donors was assumed in presence/absence analyses, although this assumption may not hold. Most TCR sequences were seen in very few donors, while some public TCRs were found in many individuals. Compared with the approximately 700-donor mean, donors in an Asian-associated ancestry cluster had fewer N-insertions in productive TCRs, according to a later genetic analysis. A further reported finding was that TCR beta sequences accurately predicted the HLA-A and HLA-B alleles for most subjects in the first cohort. Because counts were too low, 15 to 20 rarely observed V segments, including chromosome 9 orphons, were excluded from the earlier analysis of a few hundred of the donors. The 87-base-pair reads could not distinguish some IMGT-functional V segments, including TRBV6-2 and TRBV6-3, so those segments were excluded.

The CDR3 numbers 15 residues from cysteine through phenylalanine. CDR3 DNA only is kept here, 45 bases in frame from base 1. V is pared back by 2 bases and J by 0 bases, with 10 bases lying between the germline termini. The germline V gene encodes CDR1 SGHDT and CDR2 YYEEEE. The library was built by means of the immunoSEQ multiplex PCR assay. A mixture of 60 forward primers for TCR Vbeta segments and 13 reverse primers for TCR Jbeta segments was used in the multiplex PCR. The CDR3 region of rearranged TCR beta genes was amplified from genomic DNA by a multiplex PCR assay. Amplified TCR beta libraries were sequenced as 87-base-pair reads on the Illumina HiSeq System. The study's own analysis went as follows. In a later analysis, approximately 74 million unique TCR beta chains were counted across the 500 to 700 repertoires, and roughly 10 million of these chains were shared by at least two donors. A nearest-neighbor algorithm error-corrected the raw reads and collapsed the reads into unique sequences, merging closely related sequences to remove PCR and sequencing errors. To assign V, D and J gene segments, CDR3 sequences were aligned to IMGT reference sequences. Each retained sequence needed at least a six-nucleotide match to both a V gene segment and a J gene segment. Rearrangements were called productive when the CDR3 lacked stop codons and stayed in frame with V and J; all others were non-productive. CDR3 was defined according to IMGT convention as the region running from the second conserved V-encoded cysteine to the conserved J-encoded phenylalanine. The earlier analysis of 450 to 750 of the donors excluded any sequence lacking an unambiguous match to a single V gene segment. In an earlier analysis of several hundred of the donors, V segments were called functional above 56.7% productive rearrangements and were called segregating when the between-donor standard deviation exceeded 5%. A statistical classification framework was built to diagnose cytomegalovirus status from the catalog of TCR beta chain sequences. V and J gene assignment, in a later analysis, came from comparing TCR nucleotide sequences with IMGT/GENE-DB human TR gene sequences. A later analysis assigned CDR3 sequences and most-parsimonious VDJ recombination scenarios with the TCRdist pipeline. In a later analysis, each TCR beta chain was defined by its CDR3 amino acid sequence together with its V-gene family, and reads without a unique V-gene family were excluded. To address suspected cross-contamination and a sequencing artifact, a later analysis removed some 620 highly shared, low-generation-probability nucleotide sequences. In a later analysis, a clonal expansion index for each public chain was calculated from normalized within-repertoire ranks of inferred template counts. In a later analysis, generation probabilities were computed using a VDJ recombination model fitted to out-of-frame rearrangements, and the results were checked against IGoR. Hypergeometric tests were used in a later analysis to score TCR-TCR, TCR-HLA and TCR-CMV co-occurrence, with a repertoire-size bias correction applied to the TCR pairs. False discovery rates were estimated in a later analysis by permuting HLA or CMV assignments 20 times. In a later analysis, co-occurring TCRs were grouped using DBSCAN, with TCRdist sequence similarity added in when clustering inside HLA-allele-positive subsets. Repertoires with fewer than 30,000 or more than 120,000 public chains, plus five repertoires with anomalous nucleotide sharing, were excluded from co-occurrence clustering. TCRdb re-hosts the immuneACCESS table, in-frame sequences only. Its copies lack some clones; in the studies checked, an unresolved V gene accounts for under half of them, and the cause for the rest is not known. That table is the source of V, J and clone size, and D and trimming were worked out from the DNA. The sample table contains around 110,000 clones; only one count was recorded for about 86% of them. The ten largest clonotypes hold roughly 3.9% of the sample.

The cohort consisted of 666 healthy bone marrow donors. At the time of sampling, every cohort member was nominally healthy, though immune exposures that went unrecorded were likely present. The donor was CMV seronegative and was included in the group of about 400 seronegative cohort members. Every donor gave a peripheral blood sample, and the peripheral blood mononuclear cells from that sample were used for TCR beta sequencing. The Qiagen DNeasy Blood Extraction Kit was used to extract genomic DNA from the blood cell samples. As concerns this clone: Its antigen remains undetermined. No much larger clonotype is one base removed from it; base qualities were not supplied.

The chain uses TRBV5-6 and TRBJ2-3; no D gene is confidently identified. The source material was PBMCs. This clonotype originated in a woman between 25 and 40 years old in good health and CMV-seronegative. The DNA is TGTGCCAGCAGCTTTACGTGGGCTAGCACAGATACGCAGTATTTT. Its coded protein is CASSFTWASTDTQYF.